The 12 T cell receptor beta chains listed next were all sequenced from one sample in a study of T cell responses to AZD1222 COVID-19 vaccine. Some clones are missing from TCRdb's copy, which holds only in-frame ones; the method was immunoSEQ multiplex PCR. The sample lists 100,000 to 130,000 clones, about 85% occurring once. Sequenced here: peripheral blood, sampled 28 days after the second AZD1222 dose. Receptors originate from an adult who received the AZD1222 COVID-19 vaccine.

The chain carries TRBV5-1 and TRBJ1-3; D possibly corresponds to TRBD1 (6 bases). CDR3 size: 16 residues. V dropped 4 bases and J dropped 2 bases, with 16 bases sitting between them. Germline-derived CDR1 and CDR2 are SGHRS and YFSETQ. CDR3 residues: CASSPDRAGAGNTIYF. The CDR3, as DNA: TGCGCCAGCAGCCCCGATCGGGCAGGGGCTGGAAACACCATATATTTT.

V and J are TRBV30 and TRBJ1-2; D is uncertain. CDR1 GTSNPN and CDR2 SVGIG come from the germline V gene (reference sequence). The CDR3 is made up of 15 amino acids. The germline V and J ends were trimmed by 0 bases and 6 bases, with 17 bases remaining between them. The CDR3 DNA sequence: TGTGCCTGGAGTGTGGGAAACATTTGGCGGAATGGCTACACCTTC. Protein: CAWSVGNIWRNGYTF.

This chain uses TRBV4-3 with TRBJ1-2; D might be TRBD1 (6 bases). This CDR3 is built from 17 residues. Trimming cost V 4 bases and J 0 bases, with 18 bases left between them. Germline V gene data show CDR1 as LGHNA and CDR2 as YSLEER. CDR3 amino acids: CASSPSRQQGTNYGYTF. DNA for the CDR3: TGCGCCAGCAGCCCCAGCCGGCAACAGGGTACTAACTATGGCTACACCTTC.

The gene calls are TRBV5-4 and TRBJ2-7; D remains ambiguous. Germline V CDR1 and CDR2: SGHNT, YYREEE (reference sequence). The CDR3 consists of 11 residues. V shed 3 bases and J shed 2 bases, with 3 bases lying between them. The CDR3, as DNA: TGTGCCAGCAGCTCCACCTACGAGCAGTACTTC. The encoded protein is CASSSTYEQYF.

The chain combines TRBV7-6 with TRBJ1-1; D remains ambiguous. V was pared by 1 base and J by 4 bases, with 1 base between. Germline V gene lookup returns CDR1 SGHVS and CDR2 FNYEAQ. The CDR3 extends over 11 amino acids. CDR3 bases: TGTGCCAGCAGCTTAGGCACTGAAGCTTTCTTT. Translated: CASSLGTEAFF.

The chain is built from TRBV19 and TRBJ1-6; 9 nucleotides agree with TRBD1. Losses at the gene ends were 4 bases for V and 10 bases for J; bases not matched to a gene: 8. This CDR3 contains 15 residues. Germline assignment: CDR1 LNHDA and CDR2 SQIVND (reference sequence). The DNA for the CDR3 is TGTGCCAGTAGTAGGGACAGGGAGCGAGGGTCACCCCTCCACTTT. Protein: CASSRDRERGSPLHF.

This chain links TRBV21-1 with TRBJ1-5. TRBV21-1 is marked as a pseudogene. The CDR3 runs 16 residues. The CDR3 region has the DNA TGTGCCAGCAGCAAAATTGGTAAGGGCGTCAATCAGCCCCAGCATTTT. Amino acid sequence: CASSKIGKGVNQPQHF.

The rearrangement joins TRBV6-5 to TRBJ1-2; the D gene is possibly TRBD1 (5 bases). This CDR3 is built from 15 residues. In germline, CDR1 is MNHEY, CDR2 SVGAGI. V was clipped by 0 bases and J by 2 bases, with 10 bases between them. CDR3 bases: TGTGCCAGCAGTTACTCTGGGGCAGGGAACTATGGCTACACCTTC. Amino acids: CASSYSGAGNYGYTF.

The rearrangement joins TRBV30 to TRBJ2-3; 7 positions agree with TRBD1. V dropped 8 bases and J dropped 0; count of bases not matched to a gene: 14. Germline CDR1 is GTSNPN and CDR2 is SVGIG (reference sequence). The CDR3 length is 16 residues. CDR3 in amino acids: CARDGQGVSSTDTQYF. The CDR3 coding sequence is TGTGCCCGAGACGGCCAGGGGGTTTCTAGCACAGATACGCAGTATTTT.

CDR3 amino acids: CASSFPYTDTQYF. The CDR3 DNA reads as TGTGCCAGCAGCTTCCCTTACACAGATACGCAGTATTTT. This chain connects TRBV7-3 to TRBJ2-3; D unclear. Germline V lookup: CDR1 SGHTA, CDR2 FQGTGA. This CDR3 has 13 residues. The V end lost 3 bases, the J end lost 2 bases, and 6 bases lay between the germline ends.

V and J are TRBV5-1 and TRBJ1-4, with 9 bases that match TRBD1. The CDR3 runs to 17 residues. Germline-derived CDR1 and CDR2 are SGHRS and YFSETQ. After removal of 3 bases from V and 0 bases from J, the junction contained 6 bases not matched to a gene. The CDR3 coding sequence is TGCGCCAGCAGCTATGGACAGGGGCGGGCAACTAATGAAAAACTGTTTTTT. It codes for CASSYGQGRATNEKLFF. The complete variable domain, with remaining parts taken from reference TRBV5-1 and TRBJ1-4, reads KAGVTQTPRYLIKTRGQQVTLSCSPISGHRSVSWYQQTPGQGLQFLFEYFSETQRNKGNFPGRFSGRQFSNSRSEMNVSTLELGDSALYLCASSYGQGRATNEKLFFGSGTQLSVL.

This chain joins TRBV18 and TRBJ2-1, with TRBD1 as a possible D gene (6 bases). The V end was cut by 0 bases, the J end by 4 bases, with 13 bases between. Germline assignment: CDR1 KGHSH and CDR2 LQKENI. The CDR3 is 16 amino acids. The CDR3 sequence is CASSPPGQGIYNEQFF. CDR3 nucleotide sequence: TGTGCCAGCTCACCACCGGGGCAGGGGATATACAATGAGCAGTTCTTC.